Included here is one T cell receptor beta chain sequence, with context. Its antigen remains unknown. An end of the junction differs from the germline gene, which may be a read error. TCRbeta libraries were built with three rounds of nested PCR, modified from ARM-PCR. TCRdb re-called the multiplex PCR reads through MiXCR, storing one row per CDR3 protein. The sample carries more than 75,000 distinct CDR3 sequences, 75% to 85% recorded once. No cell sorting was done before RNA was extracted from the tissue. More than 3 cm separated this lung sample from the edge of the tumor. This specimen belongs to a study of tumor and adjacent non-tumor tissue in lung cancer. Study results and caveats: TCR diversity was significantly greater in tumor than normal lung tissue.

The CDR3 loop spans 15 amino acids. The germline V gene encodes CDR1 SGHRS and CDR2 YFSETQ. The V and J genes are TRBV5-1 and TRBJ2-1, with 8 bases aligning to TRBD1. This receptor was obtained from a man in his sixties with small cell lung cancer. The sample consisted of distant non-tumor lung tissue. In nucleotides, the CDR3 is TGCACCAGCCACCAAACAGGGGGCTCCTACAATGAGCAGTTCTTC. This encodes CTSHQTGGSYNEQFF. The full variable domain, its missing parts supplied by reference TRBV5-1 and TRBJ2-1, is KAGVTQTPRYLIKTRGQQVTLSCSPISGHRSVSWYQQTPGQGLQFLFEYFSETQRNKGNFPGRFSGRQFSNSRSEMNVSTLELGDSALYLCTSHQTGGSYNEQFFGPGTRLTVL.